A selection of T cell receptor beta chains follows, all from one sample in a study of blood T cell repertoires in COVID-19. Sequencing was performed with immunoSEQ multiplex PCR; in TCRdb, only in-frame clones are kept and a portion is missing. The data show roughly 250,000 clones, roughly 81% seen once. Sequenced sample: peripheral blood. These receptor sequences come from a man between 45 and 60 years old with acute or convalescent COVID-19. Each CDR3 is given with its conserved first and last residue. The order of the fields is D gene, clone size, V gene, J gene, CDR3 DNA, CDR3 protein. D genes are given only for firm matches. Clone sizes are given selectively: once, few, many, or a class where the clone is expanded.

>-|-|TRBV7-8|TRBJ1-2
TGTGCCAGCAGCTCCGGACTCACTAACTATGGCTACACCTTC
CASSSGLTNYGYTF
>TRBD1|-|TRBV9|TRBJ2-1
TGTGCCAGCAGCGCTGGGCCAGGGGGTGAGCAGTTCTTC
CASSAGPGGEQFF
>-|-|TRBV28|TRBJ2-7
TGTGCCAGCACCATAGGACTGGTTCCCTACGAGCAGTACTTC
CASTIGLVPYEQYF
>TRBD1|-|TRBV19|TRBJ2-7
TGTGCCAGTAGTTTGGGACAGGGGGACTACGAGCAGTACTTC
CASSLGQGDYEQYF
>-|-|TRBV5-1|TRBJ2-7
TGCGCCAGCAGCGGCTCGGGGGAGCAGTACTTC
CASSGSGEQYF
>-|-|TRBV5-8|TRBJ1-4
TGTGCCAGCAGCTTGGGGGGCCGCCGGGAAAAACTGTTTTTT
CASSLGGRREKLFF
>-|-|TRBV19|TRBJ1-5
TGTGCCAGTAGTATAGCAGGTGACCAGCCCCAGCATTTT
CASSIAGDQPQHF
>-|-|TRBV9|TRBJ1-5
TGTGCCAGCAGCGACTCGGGACATCTCAATCAGCCCCAGCATTTT
CASSDSGHLNQPQHF
>TRBD1|many|TRBV2|TRBJ1-1
TGTGCCAGCACTAGGGACAGGGGCACTGAAGCTTTCTTT
CASTRDRGTEAFF
>TRBD2|-|TRBV19|TRBJ2-1
TGTGCCAGTAGCGCTGGACTAGCGGGGTACAATGAGCAGTTCTTC
CASSAGLAGYNEQFF
>-|-|TRBV25-1|TRBJ1-5
TGTGCCAGCAGTGAATATGGGGGGGGCGATCAGCCCCAGCATTTT
CASSEYGGGDQPQHF
>TRBD1|-|TRBV19|TRBJ2-7
TGTGCCAGTAGTAGACAGGGCAAATCCTACGAGCAGTACTTC
CASSRQGKSYEQYF
>-|-|TRBV13|TRBJ2-3
TGTGCCAGCAGCTCCTTAGCGGGCACAGATACGCAGTATTTT
CASSSLAGTDTQYF
>-|once|TRBV15|TRBJ2-7
TGTGCCACCAGCAGAGATCGACACCGCGAGCAGTACTTC
CATSRDRHREQYF
>TRBD1|-|TRBV5-8|TRBJ2-2
TGTGCCAGCAGCCGACCGGGACAGGGTAGGACCGGGGAGCTGTTTTTT
CASSRPGQGRTGELFF
>-|-|TRBV18|TRBJ1-6
TGTGCCAGCTCACCAGCAGGGAACCCCTTGGATTCACCCCTCCACTTT
CASSPAGNPLDSPLHF
>-|-|TRBV10-3|TRBJ1-5
TGTGCCATCAGTGAGTCGACAGGTTTACAGCCCCAGCATTTT
CAISESTGLQPQHF
>TRBD1|once|TRBV19|TRBJ1-5
TGTGCCAGTAGTCCAGGGGGGTATCAGCCCCAGCATTTT
CASSPGGYQPQHF
>TRBD1|-|TRBV7-3|TRBJ1-2
TGTGCCAGCAGCACATCGACAGGGTACGGCTACACCTTC
CASSTSTGYGYTF
>-|-|TRBV4-1|TRBJ2-1
TGCGCCAGCAGCCAAGATCCCCGGCGGGGGCTGACTGAGCAGTTCTTC
CASSQDPRRGLTEQFF
>-|-|TRBV5-4|TRBJ2-7
TGTGCCAGCGGGGACATCCGATACGAGCAGTACTTC
CASGDIRYEQYF
>TRBD1|-|TRBV19|TRBJ1-2
TGTGCCAGTAGTATAGATCGTACAGGGGCTCCCTATGGCTACACCTTC
CASSIDRTGAPYGYTF
>-|once|TRBV6-5|TRBJ1-4
TGTGCCAGCAGTTTCTGGGCGGGCGAAAAACTGTTTTTT
CASSFWAGEKLFF
>-|-|TRBV5-5|TRBJ1-1
TGTGCCAGCAGCCCTTCTTACACTGAAGCTTTCTTT
CASSPSYTEAFF
>-|-|TRBV5-1|TRBJ2-1
TGCGCCAGCAGCTTGACCACGACCCCCGCCGGGGTTAGTCTAAGCAATGAGCAGTTCTTC
CASSLTTTPAGVSLSNEQFF
>TRBD1|-|TRBV2|TRBJ2-1
TGTGCCAGCAGCCCCGACAGGGCTAGCAATGAGCAGTTCTTC
CASSPDRASNEQFF
>TRBD1|-|TRBV24-1|TRBJ1-5
TGTGCCACCAGTGACCCTACAGGGGCCCAGCCCCAGCATTTT
CATSDPTGAQPQHF
>TRBD1|-|TRBV28|TRBJ2-5
TGTGCCAGCAGTTTAGGTACAGGGGCGCGGGAGACCCAGTACTTC
CASSLGTGARETQYF
>-|once|TRBV28|TRBJ1-3
TGTGCCAGCAATCGCGGCGGCGACTCTGGAAACACCATATATTTT
CASNRGGDSGNTIYF
>-|-|TRBV5-6|TRBJ1-3
TGTGCCAGCAGCTTACAAAACACCATATATTTT
CASSLQNTIYF
>TRBD1|-|TRBV5-1|TRBJ2-7
TGCGCCAGCCGACCCTTCGGACAGGCCTACGAGCAGTACTTC
CASRPFGQAYEQYF
>-|-|TRBV6-5|TRBJ1-2
TGTGCCAGCAGTTCCCGGGGCGGGACCTATGGCTACACCTTC
CASSSRGGTYGYTF
>-|-|TRBV19|TRBJ1-2
TGTGCCAGTAGTATAGGGGGAGGGAGCTATGGCTACACCTTC
CASSIGGGSYGYTF
>-|-|TRBV5-5|TRBJ2-7
TGTGCCAGCAGCTCTTGGACAATTTCCACCTACGAGCAGTACTTC
CASSSWTISTYEQYF
>TRBD1|once|TRBV18|TRBJ1-2
TGTGCCAGCTCACAGCTGAGGGACAGCTATGGCTACACCTTC
CASSQLRDSYGYTF
>TRBD1|once|TRBV4-1|TRBJ1-2
TGCGCCAGCAGCCACTACGGGACAGGTTCTAACTATGGCTACACCTTC
CASSHYGTGSNYGYTF
>TRBD2|-|TRBV27|TRBJ2-3
TGTGCCAGCACCTTTACTAGCGCATCGGGAACAGATACGCAGTATTTT
CASTFTSASGTDTQYF